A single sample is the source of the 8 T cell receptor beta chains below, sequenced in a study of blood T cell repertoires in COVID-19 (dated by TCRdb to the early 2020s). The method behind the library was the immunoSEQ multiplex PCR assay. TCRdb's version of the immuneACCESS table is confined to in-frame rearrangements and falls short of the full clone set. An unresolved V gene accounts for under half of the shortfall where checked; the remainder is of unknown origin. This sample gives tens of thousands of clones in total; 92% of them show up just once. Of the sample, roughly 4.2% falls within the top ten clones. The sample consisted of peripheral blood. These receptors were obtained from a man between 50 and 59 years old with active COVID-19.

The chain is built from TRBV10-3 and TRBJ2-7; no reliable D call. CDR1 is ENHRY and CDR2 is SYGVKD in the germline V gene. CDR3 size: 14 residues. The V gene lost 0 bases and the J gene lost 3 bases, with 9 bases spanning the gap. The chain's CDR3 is CAISESAQSYEQYF. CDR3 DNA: TGTGCCATCAGTGAGTCCGCACAGAGCTACGAGCAGTACTTC.

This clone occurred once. In nucleotides, the CDR3 is TGTGCCAGCAGCTCTGGACAGGGTAGAGGAAACACCATATATTTT. It translates to CASSSGQGRGNTIYF. The chain couples TRBV7-2 to TRBJ1-3, with 8 bases matching TRBD1. CDR1 is SGHTA, CDR2 FQGNSA, per germline. The CDR3 runs 15 residues. With V trimmed by 4 bases and J by 4 bases, 6 bases remained unmatched.

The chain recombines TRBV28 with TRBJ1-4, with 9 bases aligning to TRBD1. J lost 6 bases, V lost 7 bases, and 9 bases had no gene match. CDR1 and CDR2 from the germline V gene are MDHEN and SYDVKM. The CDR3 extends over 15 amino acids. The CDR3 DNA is TGTGCCAGCACTGCAATGGGACAGGGTTATGAAAAACTGTTTTTT. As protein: CASTAMGQGYEKLFF.

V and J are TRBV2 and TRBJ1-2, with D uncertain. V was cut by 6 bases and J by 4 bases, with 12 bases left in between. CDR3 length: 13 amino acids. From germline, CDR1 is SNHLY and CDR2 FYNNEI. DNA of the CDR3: TGTGCCAGCAGGGTAACAGTTTTCTATGGCTACACCTTC. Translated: CASRVTVFYGYTF.

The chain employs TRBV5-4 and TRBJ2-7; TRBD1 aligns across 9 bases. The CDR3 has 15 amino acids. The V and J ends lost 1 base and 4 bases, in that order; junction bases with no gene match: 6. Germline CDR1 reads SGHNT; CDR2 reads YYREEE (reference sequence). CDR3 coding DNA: TGTGCCAGCAGCTTGTCGACAGGGGGAGCGTACGAGCAGTACTTC. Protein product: CASSLSTGGAYEQYF. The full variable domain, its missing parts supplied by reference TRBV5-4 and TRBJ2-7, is ETGVTQSPTHLIKTRGQQVTLRCSSQSGHNTVSWYQQALGQGPQFIFQYYREEENGRGNFPPRFSGLQFPNYSSELNVNALELDDSALYLCASSLSTGGAYEQYFGPGTRLTVT.

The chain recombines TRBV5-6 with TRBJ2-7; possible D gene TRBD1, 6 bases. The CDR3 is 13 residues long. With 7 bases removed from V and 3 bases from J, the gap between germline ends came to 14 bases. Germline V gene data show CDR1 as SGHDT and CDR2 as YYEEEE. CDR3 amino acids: CASQVDSIYEQYF. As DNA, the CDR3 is TGTGCCAGCCAGGTGGACAGCATCTACGAGCAGTACTTC. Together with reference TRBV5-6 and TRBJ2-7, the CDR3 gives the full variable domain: DAGVTQSPTHLIKTRGQQVTLRCSPKSGHDTVSWYQQALGQGPQFIFQYYEEEERQRGNFPDRFSGHQFPNYSSELNVNALLLGDSALYLCASQVDSIYEQYFGPGTRLTVT.

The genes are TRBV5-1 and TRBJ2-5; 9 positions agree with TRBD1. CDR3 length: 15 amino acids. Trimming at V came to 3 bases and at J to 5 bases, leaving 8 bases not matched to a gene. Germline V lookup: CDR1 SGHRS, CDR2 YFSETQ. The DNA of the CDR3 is TGCGCCAGCAGCTGGGGACAGGGCGCGAGGGAGACCCAGTACTTC. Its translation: CASSWGQGARETQYF.

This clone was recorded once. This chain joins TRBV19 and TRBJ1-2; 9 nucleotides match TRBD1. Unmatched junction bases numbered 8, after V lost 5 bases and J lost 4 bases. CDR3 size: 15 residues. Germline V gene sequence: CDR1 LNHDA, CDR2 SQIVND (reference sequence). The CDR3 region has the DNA TGTGCCAGTAGTTCCCGGGACAGGGACGTCTATGGCTACACCTTC. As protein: CASSSRDRDVYGYTF.